This paragraph covers one T cell receptor (beta chain) sequence. Only in-frame clones appear in the TCRdb table, and some are missing; sequencing was by immunoSEQ multiplex PCR. This table has a few hundred thousand clones, 84% appearing once. The entry originates in a study of blood T cell repertoires in COVID-19. Study information: Samples taken during acute and convalescent COVID-19 were collected in the United States, Italy and Spain. In each case, the material was cDNA or gDNA derived from T cells, B-cell-depleted T cells, or PBMCs.

This CDR3 region has 14 residues. Trimming at V came to 5 bases and at J to 6 bases, leaving 7 bases not matched to a gene. CDR1 is SEHNR, CDR2 FQNEAQ, per germline (reference sequence). The clonotype comes from a woman aged 80 or over with active or convalescent COVID-19. The sequenced sample consisted of peripheral blood. V is TRBV7-9 and J is TRBJ2-3; 8 nucleotides agree with TRBD2. The CDR3 spells CASSRSGSVDTQYF. The DNA for the CDR3 is TGTGCCAGCAGCCGCAGCGGGAGTGTTGATACGCAGTATTTT.